This TCR beta chain is from a study of shared clonotypes between healthy human individuals. Study findings and constraints: In the sorted subsets, rarefaction showed sequencing was incomplete despite large depth.

Here immunoSEQ multiplex PCR was the method, and the copy in TCRdb shows in-frame clones only, minus some. The sample has over 2 million clones, just under 95% seen once; the top ten hold roughly 0.34%. As to this clone: What it binds is not known.

The sequence came from a young man in good health. Some clones in this sample may be carry-over from other donors' samples. Specimen: naive CD4+ T cells from PBMCs. Subset given: CD45RA+ positively selected.

The CDR3 here is CASSQSPREQYF. The CDR3 nucleotides are TGCGCCAGCAGTCAATCCCCAAGGGAGCAGTACTTC. The rearrangement joins TRBV23-1 to TRBJ2-7; no clear D gene. TRBV23-1 is identified as an open reading frame with a role that is uncertain. The CDR3 is 12 residues long. V shed 0 bases and J shed 7 bases, with 7 bases lying between them.